The entry below gives a single T cell receptor (beta chain) sequence along with its context. The sample originates from a study of blood T cell repertoires in COVID-19. In the original processing: For nucleated cells, counts were estimated from reference gene primer amplification. Sequencing used immunoSEQ multiplex PCR; TCRdb keeps in-frame clones, though not all of them. The D gene and trimming were derived from the DNA, and the V and J assignments and clone size from that table. The table records 450,000 to 500,000 clones, 70% to 90% of them present only once. Germline CDR1 SGHRS, CDR2 YFSETQ. The length of the CDR3 is 15 residues. Trimming removed 0 bases at V and 0 bases at J, with 8 bases between.

This chain joins TRBV5-1 and TRBJ2-3, with D maybe TRBD2 (5 bases). This TCR was recovered from a human donor in a cohort sampled during active COVID-19. The specimen sequenced was peripheral blood. The CDR3 spells CASSLDPGSTDTQYF. CDR3 in DNA: TGCGCCAGCAGCTTGGATCCGGGGAGCACAGATACGCAGTATTTT.